The 6 T cell receptor beta chains presented below share a single source sample, sequenced in a study of OX40 agonist ivuxolimab in advanced cancers. TCRdb's table, derived via immunoSEQ multiplex PCR, lists solely in-frame clones and lacks some. The sample records 40,000 to 55,000 clones, about 88% being singletons. The sample in question was CD4+ or CD8+ T cells sorted from blood, obtained in a trial of the OX40 agonist ivuxolimab. These TCRs come from an adult with an advanced solid tumor such as melanoma, head and neck, liver or kidney cancer.

This clone was found once. V is TRBV7-3 and J is TRBJ2-3, with D perhaps TRBD2 (6 bases). Trimming took off 5 bases at V and 10 bases at J, with 16 bases between the two ends. The CDR3 sequence is 13 residues long. The germline V gene encodes CDR1 SGHTA and CDR2 FQGTGA. CDR3 DNA: TGTGCCAGCAGCGCATTTACCGGGACTTCGCAGTATTTT. This sequence encodes CASSAFTGTSQYF.

V usage is TRBV4-1 and J usage is TRBJ1-6; weak D call: TRBD1 (6 bases). This CDR3 is 17 amino acids long. The V gene's germline CDR1 is MGHRA and CDR2 YSYEKL. Trimming pared 4 bases from V and 0 bases from J, leaving 13 bases between. The CDR3 protein is CASSPRTASSYNSPLHF. The CDR3 DNA reads TGCGCCAGCAGCCCCCGGACAGCCTCCTCCTATAATTCACCCCTCCACTTT.

This chain uses TRBV6-6 with TRBJ2-3; D is unresolved. The ends were cut back, 2 bases at V and 4 bases at J, with 4 bases in the middle. Germline lookup yields CDR1 MNHNY and CDR2 SVGAGI (reference sequence). This CDR3 is 12 amino acids long. CDR3 sequence (DNA): TGTGCCAGCAGTTACAGTTCAGATACGCAGTATTTT. Protein: CASSYSSDTQYF.

This clone has a single count. V gene TRBV28 combines with J gene TRBJ2-7; D is unresolved. Trimming shortened V by 2 bases and J by 1 base, and 9 bases separated the two germline ends. CDR3 size: 14 residues. Looked up from germline, CDR1 is MDHEN and CDR2 is SYDVKM. CDR3 residues: CASSLRPPSYEQYF. The CDR3 DNA is TGTGCCAGCAGTTTACGACCGCCTTCCTACGAGCAGTACTTC.

V is TRBV5-4 and J is TRBJ2-1; 10 positions match TRBD2. Germline values: CDR1 SGHNT, CDR2 YYREEE (reference sequence). The CDR3 is 14 residues long. Losses at the gene ends were 4 bases for V and 6 bases for J; bases not matched to a gene: 4. The CDR3 DNA sequence: TGTGCCAGCAGCCGCGGACTAGCGGCCAATGAGCAGTTCTTC. Its protein product is CASSRGLAANEQFF.

This clone was seen only a few times. This chain joins TRBV14 and TRBJ1-2; no clear D gene. Trimming left V 5 bases short and J 4 bases short, with 14 bases between. Germline V gene data show CDR1 as SGHDN and CDR2 as FVKESK. The CDR3 runs to 14 residues. The CDR3: CASSLGATSYGYTF. The DNA for the CDR3 is TGTGCCAGCAGCTTGGGAGCCACCTCCTATGGCTACACCTTC.